Following are 7 T cell receptor beta chains from one sample sequenced in a study of cytomegalovirus exposure and HLA in healthy donors. PCR employed 60 Vbeta and 13 Jbeta primers. TCRdb keeps only in-frame clones here, not all; method: immunoSEQ multiplex PCR. The sample holds under 200,000 clones; roughly 80% are singletons and the top ten take under 1.1%. Sequenced input: PBMCs. The receptors derive from a man younger than 40 in good health and CMV-seronegative.

The V call is TRBV7-2, the J call TRBJ2-5, with D perhaps TRBD2 (5 bases). The CDR3 has 13 amino acids. CDR1 is SGHTA and CDR2 is FQGNSA in the germline V gene. V was trimmed by 1 base and J by 6 bases, leaving 9 bases between them. Written as DNA, the CDR3 is TGTGCCAGCAGCTTAGAGCGGAGGAAGACCCAGTACTTC. Its protein product is CASSLERRKTQYF.

The chain couples TRBV6-1 to TRBJ1-6; 7 positions agree with TRBD1. Germline trimming cut 8 bases from V and 8 bases from J; bases unmatched to any gene: 9. The CDR3 extends over 14 amino acids. CDR1 and CDR2 (germline): MNHNS, SASEGT. CDR3 nucleotides: TGTGCCAGCTTATCAGGGGGAATGGATTCACCCCTCCACTTT. It encodes CASLSGGMDSPLHF.

This clone was seen more than once but under ten times. The rearrangement links TRBV7-9 to TRBJ1-1; D is perhaps TRBD1 (5 bases). CDR3 length equals 14 residues. V shed 5 bases and J shed 1 base, with 11 bases lying between them. Germline CDR1 is SEHNR and CDR2 is FQNEAQ (reference sequence). The CDR3 coding sequence is TGTGCCAGCAGCGCGACAGCTTCGAACACTGAAGCTTTCTTT. Translating gives CASSATASNTEAFF.

The chain has TRBV11-1 and TRBJ2-1, with 7 bases aligning to TRBD2. Germline-derived CDR1 and CDR2 are SGHAT and FQDESV (reference sequence). The CDR3 consists of 15 residues. The V segment lost 5 bases and the J segment 6 bases; nucleotides outside the gene matches: 10. The CDR3 bases are TGTGCCAGCAGCGAAGGGGAAGGGGAGGGCAATGAGCAGTTCTTC. Translated: CASSEGEGEGNEQFF.

As DNA, the CDR3 is TGTGCCAGCAGCCCCGATCGCGGGAGCTCCTACGAGCAGTACTTC. Amino acid sequence: CASSPDRGSSYEQYF. The chain carries TRBV7-3 and TRBJ2-7; 7 nucleotides align to TRBD2. J was trimmed by 0 bases and V by 5 bases; bases with no gene match: 7. This CDR3 comprises 15 residues. Germline V gene sequence: CDR1 SGHTA, CDR2 FQGTGA.

The chain carries TRBV5-4 and TRBJ1-3; possible D gene TRBD1, 6 bases. Trimming took 3 bases from V and 4 from J, leaving 11 bases between them. Germline-derived CDR1 and CDR2 are SGHNT and YYREEE (reference sequence). The CDR3 is 14 amino acids. The CDR3 loop reads CASSWDNLGNTIYF. CDR3 sequence (DNA): TGTGCCAGCAGCTGGGACAACTTAGGAAACACCATATATTTT.

The J gene is TRBJ2-5, the V gene TRBV19; D uncertain. This CDR3 has 11 amino acids. The germline gives CDR1 LNHDA, CDR2 SQIVND (reference sequence). The V and J ends lost 4 bases and 3 bases respectively, with 3 bases between them. CDR3 nucleotides: TGTGCCAGTAGTAATAAAGAGACCCAGTACTTC. Translated, it gives CASSNKETQYF.